The 10 T cell receptor beta chains given below trace back to one sample, sequenced in a study of regulatory T cells in long-lasting Graves disease. Library construction for TCR beta used iRepertoire HTBI primers and Arm-PCR of CDR3 regions. TCRdb recomputed calls from the multiplex PCR reads with MiXCR, one row per CDR3 protein. The sample has hundreds of thousands of distinct CDR3 sequences; less than 25% are singletons. The time point was: persistent/refractory GD, antithyroid drugs over 5 years with positive TRAb. Construction of the TCR library relied on RNA isolated from PBMCs. Sequencing used peripheral blood mononuclear cells (PBMCs), obtained when the disease was refractory, from a patient treated with antithyroid drugs. These receptors were taken from a female donor with Graves disease.

This clonotype was seen only a few times. The CDR3 coding sequence is TGTGCCAGCAGCCTGGGCCCCGGGGTGTCTGGAAACACCATATATTTT. It codes for CASSLGPGVSGNTIYF. The V and J genes are TRBV7-2 and TRBJ1-3; D unresolved. V was clipped by 5 bases and J by 1 base, with 15 bases between them. CDR3 length equals 16 residues. Germline CDR1 SGHTA, CDR2 FQGNSA.

The chain recombines TRBV5-6 with TRBJ2-5, with D perhaps matching TRBD1 (5 bases). V gave up 4 bases and J gave up 5 bases, with 18 bases separating them. This CDR3 comprises 15 residues. Germline values: CDR1 SGHDT, CDR2 YYEEEE. DNA of the CDR3: TGTGCCAGCAGCCAGGGCCCGGCCTTCCGGGAGACCCAGTACTTC. Its translation: CASSQGPAFRETQYF.

V is TRBV7-9 and J is TRBJ1-1; D not resolved. The V gene lost 1 base and the J gene lost 4 bases, with 10 bases spanning the gap. The CDR3 runs to 14 residues. Germline lookup yields CDR1 SEHNR and CDR2 FQNEAQ (reference sequence). Here the CDR3 reads CASSLGSSGTEAFF. In nucleotides, the CDR3 is TGTGCCAGCAGCTTAGGGAGTTCTGGCACTGAAGCTTTCTTT.

The chain has TRBV6-5 and TRBJ2-7, with D possibly TRBD1 on 6 matching bases. The CDR3 is 16 amino acids. Germline V gene lookup returns CDR1 MNHEY and CDR2 SVGAGI. V dropped 3 bases and J dropped 3 bases, with 18 bases sitting between them. The CDR3 sequence: CASSYRKDSINYEQYF. For the CDR3, the DNA is TGTGCCAGCAGTTATCGTAAGGACAGCATCAACTACGAGCAGTACTTC.

The sample holds many counts of this clonotype. The gene calls are TRBV13 and TRBJ2-7; 8 bases align to TRBD1. Per germline, CDR1 PRHDT and CDR2 FYEKMQ (reference sequence). The CDR3 is 14 residues long. The J segment lost 7 bases and the V segment lost 5 bases, leaving 10 bases of the junction unmatched. The CDR3 sequence is CASSPMDRVGEQYF. Written as DNA, the CDR3 is TGTGCCAGCAGCCCAATGGACAGGGTGGGTGAGCAGTACTTC.

At least ten counts were recorded for this clonotype. The chain uses TRBV6-1 and TRBJ1-5; a possible D gene is TRBD1 (6 bases). The V gene's germline CDR1 is MNHNS and CDR2 SASEGT. This CDR3 has 13 residues. V lost 7 bases to trimming and J lost 7 bases, with 14 bases between them. CDR3 in amino acids: CASIRDKGQPQHF. The DNA of the CDR3 is TGTGCCAGCATTCGGGACAAGGGGCAGCCCCAGCATTTT.

J is TRBJ1-5 and V is TRBV7-2; 8 positions match TRBD1. V was pared by 5 bases and J by 5 bases, with 8 bases of the junction left unmatched. Germline CDR1 reads SGHTA; CDR2 reads FQGNSA. The CDR3 consists of 15 residues. The CDR3 DNA follows: TGTGCCAGCAGCGGTGGACAGGGAATGTATCAGCCCCAGCATTTT. It codes for CASSGGQGMYQPQHF. The full variable domain, its missing parts supplied by reference TRBV7-2 and TRBJ1-5, is GAGVSQSPSNKVTEKGKDVELRCDPISGHTALYWYRQSLGQGLEFLIYFQGNSAPDKSGLPSDRFSAERTGGSVSTLTIQRTQQEDSAVYLCASSGGQGMYQPQHFGDGTRLSIL.

V is TRBV6-1 and J is TRBJ1-2; no firm D call. Trimming pared 7 bases from V and 3 bases from J, leaving 21 bases between. The CDR3 has 16 residues. The germline V gene has CDR1 MNHNS and CDR2 SASEGT. CDR3 nucleotide sequence: TGTGCCAGCAACCTAAAGGGAGCGATACGGGACTATGGCTACACCTTC. It codes for CASNLKGAIRDYGYTF.

This chain connects TRBV10-3 to TRBJ2-1, with 12 bases identical to TRBD2. This CDR3 spans 17 amino acids. Trimming took 3 bases from V and 1 from J; bases not matched to a gene: 4. Germline V gene data show CDR1 as ENHRY and CDR2 as SYGVKD. The CDR3 nucleotides are TGTGCCATCAGTGACCCTAGCGGGAGGGGATCCTACAATGAGCAGTTCTTC. Translating gives CAISDPSGRGSYNEQFF.

Many counts were recorded for this clonotype. V and J are TRBV12-3 or TRBV12-4 and TRBJ1-2, with 7 positions matching TRBD1. The V and J ends lost 10 bases and 5 bases, in that order; junction bases with no gene match: 4. The CDR3 extends over 11 amino acids. CDR3 amino acids: CATGRGYGYTF. DNA for the CDR3: TGTGCCACGGGCAGGGGGTATGGCTACACCTTC.